The rows below give T cell receptor beta chains drawn from one sample of a study of T cell repertoires in cytomegalovirus infection. TCRdb reprocessed the reads with MiXCR, giving one entry per CDR3 protein. The sample lists around 350,000 distinct CDR3 sequences; 15% to 20% were seen once. The sequenced material came from PBMCs. Receptors originate from a human donor in good health (CMV status not recorded). Some clones in this sample may be carry-over from other donors' samples. The CDR3 runs from the conserved cysteine through the conserved F or W. The D gene is left open where the match is weak. Clone size, where shown, is once, few, many, or a class for clones that have expanded.

V gene,D gene,CDR3 length,J gene,clone size,CDR3 protein,CDR3 DNA
TRBV19,NA,15,TRBJ1-5,NA,CATGAEGDGNQPQHF,TGTGCCACAGGGGCCGAGGGGGACGGCAATCAGCCCCAGCATTTT
TRBV12-5,NA,15,TRBJ1-6,NA,CASGLGQSYNSPLHF,TGTGCTAGTGGTTTGGGACAGAGCTATAATTCACCCCTCCACTTT
TRBV15,TRBD2,14,TRBJ2-3,few,CATSRGGERDTQYF,TGTGCCACCAGCAGGGGGGGGGAAAGAGATACGCAGTATTTT
TRBV11-1,TRBD2,17,TRBJ2-1,many,CASSPLGTSGSIDEQFF,TGTGCCAGCAGCCCCCTGGGGACTAGCGGGAGTATCGATGAGCAGTTCTTC
TRBV28,NA,12,TRBJ2-1,few,CASNQGSNEQFF,TGTGCCAGCAATCAGGGTAGCAATGAGCAGTTCTTC
TRBV2,TRBD2,14,TRBJ2-3,many,CASSETLAGNTQYF,TGTGCCAGCAGTGAAACGCTAGCGGGGAATACGCAGTATTTT
TRBV12-3/TRBV12-4,TRBD2,15,TRBJ2-3,many,CASSLSGGPTDTQYF,TGTGCCAGCAGCCTGAGCGGGGGCCCCACAGATACGCAGTATTTT
TRBV12-3/TRBV12-4,NA,13,TRBJ1-1,NA,CASSTTEGTEAFF,TGTGCCAGCAGCACGACGGAGGGCACTGAAGCTTTCTTT
TRBV19,NA,15,TRBJ1-5,few,CASSTDASSNQPQHF,TGTGCCAGTAGTACGGACGCAAGTAGCAATCAGCCCCAGCATTTT
TRBV7-2,NA,13,TRBJ2-7,many,CASSLETHSRQYF,TGTGCCAGCAGCTTAGAAACCCATTCGCGGCAGTACTTC
TRBV2,NA,14,TRBJ1-1,few,CASSEKGGGREAFF,TGTGCCAGCAGTGAAAAGGGTGGAGGGAGGGAAGCTTTCTTT
TRBV7-2,NA,14,TRBJ2-5,NA,CASSLSGVGETQYF,TGTGCCAGCAGCTTAAGTGGAGTGGGAGAGACCCAGTACTTC
TRBV20-1,NA,11,TRBJ2-5,NA,CSARRLETQYF,TGCAGTGCTAGGAGACTAGAGACCCAGTACTTC
TRBV19,NA,14,TRBJ1-2,NA,CASSIRTRDYGYTF,TGTGCCAGTAGTATTCGGACAAGGGACTATGGCTACACCTTC
TRBV12-3/TRBV12-4,NA,14,TRBJ2-3,NA,CASSRTKPTDTQYF,TGTGCCAGCAGCCGAACAAAACCCACAGATACGCAGTATTTT
TRBV5-6,NA,12,TRBJ1-1,few,CASSLVTGEAFF,TGTGCCAGCAGCTTGGTAACAGGTGAAGCTTTCTTT
TRBV28,NA,13,TRBJ1-2,NA,CASSFGTNYGYTF,TGTGCCAGCAGTTTCGGGACTAACTATGGCTACACCTTC
TRBV7-9,NA,15,TRBJ2-7,many,CASSLGDGRTYEQYF,TGTGCCAGCAGCTTAGGGGACGGCCGGACCTACGAGCAGTACTTC
TRBV7-2,NA,14,TRBJ2-1,NA,CASSPWQGWNEQFF,TGTGCCAGCAGCCCCTGGCAGGGGTGGAATGAGCAGTTCTTC
TRBV5-4,NA,12,TRBJ2-1,many,CASRTDYNEQFF,TGTGCCAGCAGAACAGACTACAATGAGCAGTTCTTC
TRBV14,NA,16,TRBJ2-1,NA,CASSQAKGVRRNEQFF,TGTGCCAGCAGCCAAGCAAAGGGAGTAAGAAGGAATGAGCAGTTCTTC
TRBV11-2,NA,15,TRBJ2-1,many,CASSLGPGRYNEQFF,TGTGCCAGCAGCTTAGGCCCGGGACGCTACAATGAGCAGTTCTTC
TRBV2,TRBD2,15,TRBJ2-5,few,CASSVTSGGGRTQYF,TGTGCCAGCAGTGTTACTAGCGGGGGGGGAAGGACCCAGTACTTC
TRBV12-3/TRBV12-4,NA,12,TRBJ2-3,many,CASGRLSDTQYF,TGTGCCAGTGGACGATTATCAGATACGCAGTATTTT
TRBV7-8,NA,16,TRBJ1-4,many,CASSSPPAGANEKLFF,TGTGCCAGCAGCTCCCCACCGGCGGGGGCTAATGAAAAACTGTTTTTT
TRBV10-3,TRBD1,14,TRBJ2-3,NA,CAISESTGTDTQYF,TGTGCCATCAGTGAGTCGACAGGGACGGATACGCAGTATTTT
TRBV12-3/TRBV12-4,NA,14,TRBJ2-7,few,CASRRTGDSYEQYF,TGTGCCAGCAGAAGAACCGGGGACTCCTACGAGCAGTACTTC
TRBV25-1,TRBD1,14,TRBJ2-1,NA,CASSTSTGGDEQFF,TGTGCCAGCAGTACCTCGACAGGGGGGGATGAGCAGTTCTTC
TRBV7-2,NA,15,TRBJ1-1,many,CASSLSARTTVEAFF,TGTGCCAGCAGCTTATCCGCAAGGACCACAGTTGAAGCTTTCTTT
TRBV7-2,NA,14,TRBJ2-7,few,CASSGTESSYEQYF,TGTGCCAGCAGCGGGACGGAGAGCTCCTACGAGCAGTACTTC
TRBV12-3/TRBV12-4,NA,13,TRBJ2-2,NA,CASSKGNTGELFF,TGTGCCAGCAGTAAGGGGAACACCGGGGAGCTGTTTTTT
TRBV2,NA,13,TRBJ1-4,few,CASSEEWREKLFF,TGTGCCAGCAGTGAAGAGTGGAGGGAAAAACTGTTTTTT
TRBV5-1,NA,15,TRBJ2-1,once,CASSFLAGPSNEQFF,TGCGCCAGCAGCTTTTTGGCAGGGCCTAGCAATGAGCAGTTCTTC
TRBV30,TRBD2,12,TRBJ2-7,NA,CAWALAGDEQYF,TGTGCCTGGGCGCTAGCGGGAGATGAGCAGTACTTC